One and the same sample provided the 27 T cell receptor beta chains below, sequenced in a study of shared clonotypes between healthy human individuals. Profiled with immunoSEQ multiplex PCR; TCRdb holds only in-frame clones, not every one. The sample yields some 660,000 clones, roughly 73% seen once. The sequencing input was memory CD4+ T cells sorted from blood. Documented subset: CD45RA-negative fraction. The receptors come from a woman aged 30 to 39 in good health.

The chain uses TRBV7-9 and TRBJ1-5; D is ambiguous. Trimming removed 5 bases at V and 3 bases at J, with 14 bases between. The germline gives CDR1 SEHNR, CDR2 FQNEAQ (reference sequence). The CDR3 totals 15 residues. CDR3 sequence reads: CASSHDMGPNQPQHF. CDR3 in DNA: TGTGCCAGCAGCCACGATATGGGTCCCAATCAGCCCCAGCATTTT. Based on the CDR3 plus reference TRBV7-9 and TRBJ1-5, the full variable domain is DTGVSQNPRHKITKRGQNVTFRCDPISEHNRLYWYRQTLGQGPEFLTYFQNEAQLEKSRLLSDRFSAERPKGSFSTLEIQRTEQGDSAMYLCASSHDMGPNQPQHFGDGTRLSIL.

V is TRBV28 and J is TRBJ1-2; TRBD1 might be the D (5 bases). Trimming took 11 bases from V and 0 from J, leaving 25 bases between them. The CDR3 runs to 17 residues. Looked up from germline, CDR1 is MDHEN and CDR2 is SYDVKM. The CDR3 loop is CAWGGYATPDTNYGYTF. The CDR3 nucleotides read TGTGCCTGGGGGGGATACGCAACACCAGACACTAACTATGGCTACACCTTC.

The chain is built from TRBV7-9 and TRBJ2-7, with 8 bases lining up with TRBD2. V shed 1 base, J shed 3 bases, and the junction held 2 bases outside the gene matches. The CDR3 runs 14 residues. Germline V gene lookup returns CDR1 SEHNR and CDR2 FQNEAQ (reference sequence). The CDR3 region has the DNA TGTGCCAGCAGCTTAGGACTAGCGAGCTACGAGCAGTACTTC. This sequence encodes CASSLGLASYEQYF. The whole variable domain, remainder taken from reference TRBV7-9 and TRBJ2-7, is DTGVSQNPRHKITKRGQNVTFRCDPISEHNRLYWYRQTLGQGPEFLTYFQNEAQLEKSRLLSDRFSAERPKGSFSTLEIQRTEQGDSAMYLCASSLGLASYEQYFGPGTRLTVT.

The V gene is TRBV7-8, the J gene TRBJ2-1; D remains ambiguous. Germline CDR1 reads SGHVS; CDR2 reads FQNEAQ. The CDR3 runs 15 residues. Trimming took 1 base from V and 0 from J, leaving 7 bases between them. CDR3 sequence reads: CASSLVRSSYNEQFF. For the CDR3, the DNA is TGTGCCAGCAGCTTAGTCAGAAGCTCCTACAATGAGCAGTTCTTC.

The V and J genes are TRBV6-1 and TRBJ2-5, with D possibly being TRBD1 or TRBD2 (5 bases each). Germline CDR1 reads MNHNS; CDR2 reads SASEGT. V lost 7 bases and J 2 bases, leaving 14 bases between the germline ends. CDR3 length: 14 residues. CDR3 nucleotide sequence: TGTGCCAGCACCTGGTACGGGACGCAAGAGACCCAGTACTTC. This sequence encodes CASTWYGTQETQYF.

The J gene is TRBJ2-7, the V gene TRBV28; D is perhaps TRBD1 (5 bases). V lost 2 bases and J 4 bases, leaving 12 bases between the germline ends. The CDR3 runs 14 residues. Per the germline V gene, CDR1 is MDHEN and CDR2 is SYDVKM. CDR3 DNA: TGTGCCAGCAGTTTAAGGCAGGGAAAATACGAGCAGTACTTC. Protein product: CASSLRQGKYEQYF.

The V gene is TRBV15, the J gene TRBJ2-7, with 11 bases matching TRBD2. The CDR3 is 16 residues long. V gave up 1 base and J gave up 3 bases; unmatched junction bases: 5. CDR1 is LNHNV and CDR2 is YYDKDF in the germline V gene (reference sequence). The CDR3: CATSRGGTSGIYEQYF. CDR3 nucleotide sequence: TGTGCCACCAGCAGAGGCGGGACTAGCGGCATCTACGAGCAGTACTTC.

The chain uses TRBV11-2 and TRBJ1-1; D perhaps matches TRBD1 (5 bases). V shed 8 bases and J shed 1 base, with 11 bases lying between them. This CDR3 has 13 residues. Per germline, CDR1 SGHAT and CDR2 FQNNGV. CDR3 nucleotide sequence: TGTGCCAGCGGTCCGGGGGGGAACACTGAAGCTTTCTTT. Protein: CASGPGGNTEAFF.

This clone was found once. The chain joins TRBV19 to TRBJ1-5; a weak D match, TRBD1 (5 bases). CDR3 length: 14 amino acids. V shed 5 bases and J shed 7 bases, with 15 bases lying between them. Germline lookup yields CDR1 LNHDA and CDR2 SQIVND (reference sequence). The CDR3 spells CASSPKGLRQPQHF. CDR3 nucleotides: TGTGCCAGTAGTCCCAAGGGGCTAAGGCAGCCCCAGCATTTT.

V is TRBV28 and J is TRBJ2-7, with unresolved D. Looked up from germline, CDR1 is MDHEN and CDR2 is SYDVKM. V lost 2 bases to trimming and J lost 7 bases, with 6 bases between them. CDR3 length: 11 amino acids. The CDR3 bases are TGTGCCAGCAGTTTAGCTGTGGAGCAGTACTTC. Its protein is CASSLAVEQYF.

J is TRBJ2-7 and V is TRBV5-8; 7 positions match TRBD2. The CDR3 loop spans 14 amino acids. Germline CDR1 SGHTS, CDR2 YDEGEE. J was trimmed by 1 base and V by 10 bases; bases with no gene match: 11. This CDR3 is CAPPMLAVSYEQYF. In DNA, the CDR3 is TGTGCCCCCCCCATGCTAGCGGTTTCCTACGAGCAGTACTTC.

The chain couples TRBV28 to TRBJ2-5, with 7 bases aligning to TRBD1. Germline lookup yields CDR1 MDHEN and CDR2 SYDVKM. The CDR3 is 14 residues long. Losses at the gene ends were 5 bases for V and 6 bases for J; bases not matched to a gene: 9. CDR3 sequence (DNA): TGTGCCAGCAGTCGGGACAGCCAAGGGAAGACCCAGTACTTC. Amino acid sequence: CASSRDSQGKTQYF.

The chain has TRBV11-1 and TRBJ2-7; 7 bases align to TRBD2. The V and J ends lost 1 base and 0 bases, in that order; junction bases with no gene match: 3. Germline lookup yields CDR1 SGHAT and CDR2 FQDESV (reference sequence). The CDR3 spans 15 residues. CDR3 loop: CASSLGSGASYEQYF. CDR3 nucleotides: TGTGCCAGCAGCTTAGGGAGCGGGGCCTCCTACGAGCAGTACTTC.

This clone occurred once. This chain connects TRBV19 to TRBJ1-5; D is undetermined. The CDR3 spans 14 residues. Trimming shortened V by 3 bases and J by 4 bases, and 10 bases separated the two germline ends. The germline CDR1 and CDR2 sequences are LNHDA and SQIVND (reference sequence). The CDR3 DNA follows: TGTGCCAGTAGTATGAGTGTCGCGAATCAGCCCCAGCATTTT. This translates into CASSMSVANQPQHF.

J is TRBJ2-7 and V is TRBV7-9; D tentatively reads TRBD1 or TRBD2 (5 bases each). The CDR3 spans 14 residues. The V end lost 1 base, the J end lost 4 bases, and 11 bases lay between the germline ends. The germline V gene encodes CDR1 SEHNR and CDR2 FQNEAQ (reference sequence). This CDR3 reads CASSLVGRKYEQYF. For the CDR3, the DNA is TGTGCCAGCAGCTTAGTGGGACGGAAATACGAGCAGTACTTC.

This chain connects TRBV7-6 to TRBJ2-5; D possibly corresponds to TRBD2 (5 bases). V dropped 3 bases and J dropped 2 bases, with 7 bases sitting between them. The CDR3 loop spans 13 amino acids. CDR1 and CDR2 from the germline V gene are SGHVS and FNYEAQ. The CDR3, as DNA: TGTGCCAGCAGCTTCGGGATACAAGAGACCCAGTACTTC. The encoded protein is CASSFGIQETQYF.

This clone has more than one count but fewer than ten. The chain uses TRBV10-1 and TRBJ1-2, with TRBD1 matching over 7 bases. The germline V gene encodes CDR1 WNHNN and CDR2 SYGVQD (reference sequence). V was clipped by 5 bases and J by 5 bases; unmatched bases: 5. CDR3 length: 13 amino acids. The CDR3 here is CASSPDRVYGYTF. CDR3 nucleotides: TGCGCCAGCAGTCCCGACAGGGTTTATGGCTACACCTTC.

The rearrangement links TRBV27 to TRBJ2-7, with TRBD2 identical over 7 bases. Germline V gene data show CDR1 as MNHEY and CDR2 as SMNVEV (reference sequence). Trimming cost V 6 bases and J 2 bases; bases outside gene matches: 10. CDR3 length equals 15 residues. In nucleotides, the CDR3 is TGTGCCAGCAGCCGACCCGGGGCGGGGGCCTACGAGCAGTACTTC. It specifies CASSRPGAGAYEQYF.

This clone was seen only a few times. The chain uses TRBV7-5 and TRBJ2-7. TRBV7-5 is noted as a pseudogene. This CDR3 has 12 amino acids. For the CDR3, the DNA is TGTGTACCACACCGAGCCCCCCACGAGCAGTACTTC. Protein product: CVPHRAPHEQYF.

This clone occurred a few times. The chain joins TRBV7-2 to TRBJ2-7; a weak D match, TRBD1 (6 bases). Between the trimmed V and J ends, which lost 5 bases and 3 bases, there was a span of 14 bases. CDR1 SGHTA and CDR2 FQGNSA come from the germline V gene. This CDR3 region has 14 residues. DNA of the CDR3: TGTGCCAGCAGCCAACTCCGGACAGTCTACGAGCAGTACTTC. It encodes CASSQLRTVYEQYF.

This chain uses TRBV29-1 with TRBJ1-1; the D gene is possibly TRBD1 (5 bases). The length of the CDR3 is 13 residues. Trimming took off 6 bases at V and 6 bases at J, with 17 bases between the two ends. CDR1 is SQVTM and CDR2 is ANQGSEA in the germline V gene. The CDR3 reads CSVQGFGGSEAFF. In nucleotides, the CDR3 is TGCAGCGTCCAAGGGTTTGGGGGGTCTGAAGCTTTCTTT.

Remarks on this clone: A much larger clone lies one base from this, so it may be a read error. At the DNA level, this CDR3 is encoded by other sequences in the same sample as well. The chain employs TRBV2 and TRBJ2-3; 8 bases are a match to TRBD2. CDR1 and CDR2 (germline): SNHLY, FYNNEI. V shed 4 bases and J 1 base; nucleotides not matched to a gene: 1. The CDR3 contains 14 residues. In nucleotides, the CDR3 is TGTGCCAGCAGTGGTAGCGGGGGCACAGATACGCAGTATTTT. Translation: CASSGSGGTDTQYF.

This chain connects TRBV6-1 to TRBJ1-5; tentative D call: TRBD1 (5 bases). The CDR3 spans 14 residues. CDR1 is MNHNS and CDR2 is SASEGT in the germline V gene. V lost 1 base and J 8 bases, leaving 12 bases between the germline ends. CDR3 sequence reads: CASSEGGDWEPQHF. The CDR3 nucleotides read TGTGCCAGCAGTGAAGGGGGGGATTGGGAGCCCCAGCATTTT.

This chain joins TRBV6-1 and TRBJ1-5, with 8 bases matching TRBD1. Germline assignment: CDR1 MNHNS and CDR2 SASEGT. With V trimmed by 4 bases and J by 5 bases, 4 bases remained unmatched. The CDR3 runs to 14 residues. CDR3 coding DNA: TGTGCCAGCAGTGGAATACAGGGGGATCAGCCCCAGCATTTT. This codes for CASSGIQGDQPQHF.

The chain carries TRBV18 and TRBJ2-7, with TRBD1 matching 10 bases. Germline V gene sequence: CDR1 KGHSH, CDR2 LQKENI. The CDR3 covers 22 residues. The trim removed 4 bases at V and 1 base at J, leaving 25 bases unmatched. The CDR3 region is CASSQDKPPGQGIGSGSYEQYF. The CDR3 DNA is TGTGCCAGCTCACAAGATAAACCCCCGGGACAGGGGATCGGATCGGGATCCTACGAGCAGTACTTC. The variable domain in full, with the rest retrieved from reference TRBV18 and TRBJ2-7, is NAGVMQNPRHLVRRRGQEARLRCSPMKGHSHVYWYRQLPEEGLKFMVYLQKENIIDESGMPKERFSAEFPKEGPSILRIQQVVRGDSAAYFCASSQDKPPGQGIGSGSYEQYFGPGTRLTVT.

V is TRBV9 and J is TRBJ2-7, with 10 positions matching TRBD2. From germline, CDR1 is SGDLS and CDR2 YYNGEE. The junction had 7 bases not matched to a gene; V was cut back by 0 bases and J by 7 bases. This CDR3 is built from 15 residues. Here the CDR3 DNA reads TGTGCCAGCAGCGTAGGGGAGACTAGCGGGCGGGAGCAGTACTTC. This codes for CASSVGETSGREQYF.

The J gene is TRBJ2-1, the V gene TRBV2; 12 bases line up with TRBD2. CDR1 is SNHLY, CDR2 FYNNEI, per germline. The V gene end was trimmed by 6 bases and the J gene end by 1 base; junction bases not matched to a gene: 4. This CDR3 contains 16 residues. The CDR3 DNA sequence: TGTGCCAGCAGAGGGACTAGCGGGCCTTCCTACAATGAGCAGTTCTTC. Translating it yields CASRGTSGPSYNEQFF.